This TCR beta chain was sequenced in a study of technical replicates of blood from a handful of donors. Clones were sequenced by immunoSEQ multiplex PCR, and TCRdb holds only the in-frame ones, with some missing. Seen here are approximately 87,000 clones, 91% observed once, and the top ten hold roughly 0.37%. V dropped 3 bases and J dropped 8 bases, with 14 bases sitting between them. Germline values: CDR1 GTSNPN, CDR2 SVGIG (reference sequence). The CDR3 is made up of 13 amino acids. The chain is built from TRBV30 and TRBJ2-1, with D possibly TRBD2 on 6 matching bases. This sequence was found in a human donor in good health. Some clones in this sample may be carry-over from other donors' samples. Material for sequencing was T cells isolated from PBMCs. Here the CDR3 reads CAWRLGGGHEQFF. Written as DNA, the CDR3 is TGTGCCTGGAGACTCGGAGGAGGGCATGAGCAGTTCTTC.